These 2 T cell receptor beta chains originate from one sample sequenced in a study of T cell repertoires in cytomegalovirus infection. In TCRdb, the reads were re-called with MiXCR into one record per CDR3 protein. Seen here are more than 250,000 distinct CDR3 sequences, just under 25% observed once, and the top ten hold 13%. Their antigens remain unidentified. Sequences were derived from cultured PBMCs, sampled from culture after CMV antigen stimulation. Receptors originate from a human donor in good health (CMV status not recorded). Some clones in this sample may be carry-over from other donors' samples.

The chain joins TRBV6-1 to TRBJ2-7; possibly TRBD2 for D (6 bases). The CDR3 is made up of 14 amino acids. V dropped 5 bases and J dropped 2 bases, with 13 bases sitting between them. From germline, CDR1 is MNHNS and CDR2 SASEGT. The CDR3 region is CASSWPGEAYEQYF. The CDR3 nucleotides read TGTGCCAGCAGTTGGCCGGGAGAGGCCTACGAGCAGTACTTC.

A single count supports this clonotype. The chain has TRBV2 and TRBJ2-5, with no clear D. V was cut by 0 bases and J by 8 bases, with 10 bases left in between. Germline-derived CDR1 and CDR2 are SNHLY and FYNNEI. The CDR3 has 13 amino acids. The chain's CDR3 is CASSEAGLGTQYF. The CDR3 DNA reads TGTGCCAGCAGTGAAGCGGGCCTCGGCACCCAGTACTTC.